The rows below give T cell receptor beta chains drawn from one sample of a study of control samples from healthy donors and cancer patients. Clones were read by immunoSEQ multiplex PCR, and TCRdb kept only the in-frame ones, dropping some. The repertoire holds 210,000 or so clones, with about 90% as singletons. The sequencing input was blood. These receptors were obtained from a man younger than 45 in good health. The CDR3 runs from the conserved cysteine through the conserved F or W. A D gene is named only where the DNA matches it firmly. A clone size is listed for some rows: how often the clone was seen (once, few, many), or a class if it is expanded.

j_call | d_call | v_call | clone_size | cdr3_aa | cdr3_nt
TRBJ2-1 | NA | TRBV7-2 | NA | CASSLEPGNEQFF | TGTGCCAGCAGCTTAGAACCAGGCAATGAGCAGTTCTTC
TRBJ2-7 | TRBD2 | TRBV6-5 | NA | CASDGLASYEQYF | TGTGCCAGCGACGGACTAGCGTCCTACGAGCAGTACTTC
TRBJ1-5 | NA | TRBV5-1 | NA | CASSFSDPSNQPQHF | TGCGCCAGCAGCTTCTCCGATCCGAGCAATCAGCCCCAGCATTTT
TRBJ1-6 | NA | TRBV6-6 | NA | CASSNTGRSYNSPLHF | TGTGCCAGCAGCAATACAGGGCGCTCCTATAATTCACCCCTCCACTTT
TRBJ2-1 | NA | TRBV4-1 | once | CASSQEPALAYNEQFF | TGCGCCAGCAGCCAAGAACCGGCTCTGGCCTACAATGAGCAGTTCTTC
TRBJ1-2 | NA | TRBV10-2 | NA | CASSESGRVYGYTF | TGCGCCAGCAGTGAGTCGGGAAGGGTCTATGGCTACACCTTC
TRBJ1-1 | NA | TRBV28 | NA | CASSPGLLNTEAFF | TGTGCCAGCAGTCCAGGGCTCTTGAACACTGAAGCTTTCTTT
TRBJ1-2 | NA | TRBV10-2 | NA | CASSDAPDRGYTF | TGCGCCAGCAGTGACGCGCCCGATCGAGGCTACACCTTC
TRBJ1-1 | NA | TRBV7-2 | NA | CASSNTPFAAAEAFF | TGTGCCAGCAGCAATACCCCCTTCGCCGCCGCTGAAGCTTTCTTT
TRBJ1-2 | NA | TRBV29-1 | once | CSVPGLGNGYTF | TGCAGCGTTCCTGGGTTAGGGAATGGCTACACCTTC
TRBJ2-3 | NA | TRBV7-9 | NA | CASSLYASPSTDTQYF | TGTGCCAGCAGCTTATACGCTTCCCCATCCACAGATACGCAGTATTTT
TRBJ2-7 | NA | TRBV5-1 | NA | CASSLVGGPEYEQYF | TGCGCCAGCAGCTTGGTTGGCGGCCCGGAATACGAGCAGTACTTC
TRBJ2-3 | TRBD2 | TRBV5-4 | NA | CASSLRLAGGRLTDTQYF | TGTGCCAGCAGCTTGCGTCTAGCGGGGGGGCGTCTCACAGATACGCAGTATTTT
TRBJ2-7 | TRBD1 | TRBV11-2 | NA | CASSLVPGQGGYEQYF | TGTGCCAGCAGCTTAGTTCCGGGACAGGGAGGCTACGAGCAGTACTTC
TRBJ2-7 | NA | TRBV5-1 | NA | CASSGEYEQYF | TGCGCCAGCAGCGGGGAGTACGAGCAGTACTTC
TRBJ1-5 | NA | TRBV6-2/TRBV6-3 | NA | CASSYTGGSNQPQHF | TGTGCCAGCAGTTATACTGGAGGGAGCAATCAGCCCCAGCATTTT
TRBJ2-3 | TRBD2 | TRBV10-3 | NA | CAISVIAGDTQYF | TGTGCCATCAGTGTAATAGCGGGGGATACGCAGTATTTT
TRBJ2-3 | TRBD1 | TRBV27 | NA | CASSRYAHRQGIESDTQYF | TGTGCCAGCAGTCGCTACGCCCACAGACAGGGGATCGAGTCAGATACGCAGTATTTT
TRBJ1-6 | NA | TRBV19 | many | CASSISPRRSSYNSPLHF | TGTGCCAGTAGTATTAGTCCTAGGCGGAGCTCCTATAATTCACCCCTCCACTTT
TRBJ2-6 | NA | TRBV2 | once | CASRGRQYSGANVLTF | TGTGCCAGCAGAGGCAGGCAGTACTCTGGGGCCAACGTCCTGACTTTC
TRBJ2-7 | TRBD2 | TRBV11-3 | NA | CASSPGLAGRASREQYF | TGTGCCAGCAGCCCAGGGCTAGCGGGGAGGGCGTCCCGCGAGCAGTACTTC
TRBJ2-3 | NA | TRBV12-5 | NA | CASGSGVGAGGTDTQYF | TGTGCTAGTGGTTCCGGAGTGGGGGCCGGGGGCACAGATACGCAGTATTTT
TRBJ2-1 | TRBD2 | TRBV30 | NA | CARTSGGAREQFF | TGTGCCAGAACTAGCGGGGGGGCCCGGGAGCAGTTCTTC
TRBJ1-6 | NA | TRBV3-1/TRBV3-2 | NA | CASSQGSRNSPLHF | TGTGCCAGCAGCCAAGGTAGCAGGAATTCACCCCTCCACTTT
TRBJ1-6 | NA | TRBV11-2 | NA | CASRRWANSPLHF | TGTGCCAGCAGAAGGTGGGCAAATTCACCCCTCCACTTT
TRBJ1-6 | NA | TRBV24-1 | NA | CATSDFGHRSPLHF | TGTGCCACCAGTGATTTCGGACATAGGTCACCCCTCCACTTT
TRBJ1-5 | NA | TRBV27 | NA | CASGRGGQPQHF | TGTGCCAGCGGACGGGGAGGTCAGCCCCAGCATTTT
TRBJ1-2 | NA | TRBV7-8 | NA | CASSPKTGEYGYTF | TGTGCCAGCAGCCCAAAGACAGGCGAATATGGCTACACCTTC
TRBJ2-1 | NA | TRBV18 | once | CASSPTSDEQFF | TGTGCCAGCTCACCCACGTCGGATGAGCAGTTCTTC
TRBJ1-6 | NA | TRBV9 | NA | CASSVGGGSSPLHF | TGTGCCAGCAGCGTAGGCGGGGGTAGTTCACCCCTCCACTTT
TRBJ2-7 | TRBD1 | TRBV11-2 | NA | CASSLGTGGPSSYEQYF | TGTGCCAGCAGCTTAGGGACAGGAGGCCCGAGCTCCTACGAGCAGTACTTC
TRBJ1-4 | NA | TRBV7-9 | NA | CASSSTGTEWEKLFF | TGTGCCAGCAGTTCAACCGGGACCGAGTGGGAAAAACTGTTTTTT
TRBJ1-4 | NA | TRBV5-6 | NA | CASSFGRTTNEKLFF | TGTGCCAGCAGCTTCGGTCGGACCACGAATGAAAAACTGTTTTTT
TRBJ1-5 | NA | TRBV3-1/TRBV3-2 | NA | CASSQDTVNQPQHF | TGTGCCAGCAGCCAAGACACGGTCAATCAGCCCCAGCATTTT
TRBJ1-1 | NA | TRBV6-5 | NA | CASSYATGFGEAFF | TGTGCCAGCAGTTACGCCACAGGGTTTGGTGAAGCTTTCTTT
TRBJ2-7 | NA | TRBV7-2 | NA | CASSLRGKGAYEQYF | TGTGCCAGCAGCTTAAGGGGAAAGGGGGCCTACGAGCAGTACTTC
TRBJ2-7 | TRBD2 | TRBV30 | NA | CAWSVGGGVYEQYF | TGTGCCTGGAGTGTCGGCGGGGGGGTTTACGAGCAGTACTTC
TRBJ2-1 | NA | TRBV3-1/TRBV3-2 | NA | CASSQAAAPGEQFF | TGTGCCAGCAGCCAGGCGGCGGCCCCCGGAGAGCAGTTCTTC
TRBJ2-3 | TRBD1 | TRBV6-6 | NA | CASSRQGAKSTDTQYF | TGTGCCAGCAGTCGACAGGGGGCTAAGAGCACAGATACGCAGTATTTT
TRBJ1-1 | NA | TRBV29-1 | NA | CSVEVGTEAFF | TGCAGCGTTGAGGTAGGAACTGAAGCTTTCTTT
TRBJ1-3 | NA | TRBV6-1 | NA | CASSENSGGTGNTIYF | TGTGCCAGCAGTGAAAACTCCGGCGGGACTGGAAACACCATATATTTT
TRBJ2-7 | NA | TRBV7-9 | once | CASSPGSYEQYF | TGTGCCAGCAGCCCCGGATCCTACGAGCAGTACTTC
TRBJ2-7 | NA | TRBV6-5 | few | CASSYVGTYEQYF | TGTGCCAGCAGTTACGTGGGGACCTACGAGCAGTACTTC
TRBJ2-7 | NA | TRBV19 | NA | CASSIYNSYEQYF | TGTGCCAGTAGTATTTACAACTCCTACGAGCAGTACTTC
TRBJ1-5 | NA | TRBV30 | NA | CAWSGARTRNSNQPQHF | TGTGCCTGGAGTGGGGCCCGGACACGGAATAGCAATCAGCCCCAGCATTTT
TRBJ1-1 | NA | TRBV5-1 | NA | CASSLAGSMNTEAFF | TGCGCCAGCAGCCTCGCCGGGAGCATGAACACTGAAGCTTTCTTT
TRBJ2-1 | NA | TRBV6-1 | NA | CASSEVPSSYNEQFF | TGTGCCAGCAGTGAAGTTCCCAGCTCCTACAATGAGCAGTTCTTC
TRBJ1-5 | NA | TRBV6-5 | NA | CASSSQGYGNQPQHF | TGTGCCAGCAGTAGCCAGGGGTACGGCAATCAGCCCCAGCATTTT
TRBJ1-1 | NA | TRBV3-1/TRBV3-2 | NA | CASSQEAARVNTEAFF | TGTGCCAGCAGCCAAGAAGCAGCGAGGGTGAACACTGAAGCTTTCTTT
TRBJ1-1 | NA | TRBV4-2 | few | CASSQDGREINTEAFF | TGTGCCAGCAGCCAAGATGGCAGGGAGATCAACACTGAAGCTTTCTTT
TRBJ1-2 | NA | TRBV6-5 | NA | CASSYSAGTIDGYTF | TGTGCCAGCAGTTACTCGGCAGGGACCATTGATGGCTACACCTTC
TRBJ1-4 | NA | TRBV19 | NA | CASSKSVGVSDEKLFF | TGTGCCAGTAGTAAGTCGGTTGGGGTGAGCGATGAAAAACTGTTTTTT
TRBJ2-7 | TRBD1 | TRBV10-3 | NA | CAIGDRLDYEQYF | TGTGCCATTGGGGACAGGTTGGACTACGAGCAGTACTTC
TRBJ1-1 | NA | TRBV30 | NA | CAWSGRGLRDTEAFF | TGTGCCTGGAGTGGGAGGGGACTTAGGGACACTGAAGCTTTCTTT
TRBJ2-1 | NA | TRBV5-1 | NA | CASSLAPETDEQFF | TGCGCCAGCAGCTTGGCCCCAGAGACCGATGAGCAGTTCTTC
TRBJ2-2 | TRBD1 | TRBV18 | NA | CASSPGSGQGATGELFF | TGTGCCAGCTCACCAGGTTCCGGACAGGGGGCAACCGGGGAGCTGTTTTTT
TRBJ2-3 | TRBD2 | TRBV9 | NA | CASSDGTSGGSEDTQYF | TGTGCCAGCAGCGACGGGACTAGCGGGGGATCCGAGGATACGCAGTATTTT
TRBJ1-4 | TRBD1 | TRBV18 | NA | CASSARDSQNEKLFF | TGTGCCAGCTCAGCTCGGGACAGTCAAAATGAAAAACTGTTTTTT
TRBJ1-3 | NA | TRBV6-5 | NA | CASRTGASGNTIYF | TGTGCCAGCAGGACAGGCGCTTCTGGAAACACCATATATTTT
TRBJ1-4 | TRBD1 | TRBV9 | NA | CASSPSPGQGGEKLFF | TGTGCCAGCAGCCCGAGCCCGGGACAGGGAGGTGAAAAACTGTTTTTT